This T cell receptor (beta chain) was identified during a study of blood T cells in healthy people across ages. V shed 3 bases, J shed 2 bases, and the junction held 7 bases outside the gene matches. Germline loops: CDR1 SGDLS, CDR2 YYNGEE. The length of the CDR3 is 15 residues. Using a J-beta primer mix together with a sample-barcoded 5' primer, a second PCR was run for about 7 to 12 cycles. Researchers report that each sample yielded at least 3 million CDR3-containing paired-end reads. TCRdb re-called the 5' RACE reads with MiXCR, one entry per CDR3 protein. Among some 940,000 distinct CDR3 sequences listed, just under 30% were seen once. This clonotype appeared many times. These data also featured in a second study, about T cells of mothers and their children. That paper states: Each mother yielded more than 9 million TCR beta CDR3 reads. Each child yielded some 3 million reads. Slightly higher, non-significant overlap characterized related mother-child pairs relative to unrelated pairs.

Specimen: blood. J is TRBJ1-2 and V is TRBV9, with 7 bases fitting TRBD1. The sequence was collected from a middle-aged woman in good health. In DNA form, the CDR3 reads TGTGCCAGCAGCGGGGAGGGGACAGTCAACTATGGCTACACCTTC. Protein product: CASSGEGTVNYGYTF.